What follows are 28 T cell receptor beta chains derived from one specimen sequenced in a study of T-cell reconstitution after alpha-beta-depleted transplantation in children. Researchers prepared the TCRbeta library using unique molecular identifiers, the study reports. TCRdb itself ran the PCR reads through MiXCR, one entry per CDR3 protein. The sample has about 610,000 distinct CDR3 sequences, roughly 10% seen once. The source material was PBMCs from the stem cell graft donor, sampled from the stem cell graft. The receptors were gathered from a human donor who donated a stem cell graft to a child with acute myeloid leukemia.

This sequence joins TRBV2 and TRBJ2-2; TRBD2 aligns across 15 bases. Per germline, CDR1 SNHLY and CDR2 FYNNEI. After removal of 4 bases from V and 2 bases from J, the junction contained 5 bases not matched to a gene. This CDR3 contains 18 residues. CDR3 DNA sequence: TGTGCCAGCAGTGCCGGACTAGCGGGAGGGTTTAACACCGGGGAGCTGTTTTTT. As protein: CASSAGLAGGFNTGELFF.

This clonotype was seen repeatedly, ten times or more. The rearrangement links TRBV20-1 to TRBJ2-4; TRBD1 aligns across 9 bases. There are 12 residues in the CDR3. Germline CDR1 reads DFQATT; CDR2 reads SNEGSKA (reference sequence). The CDR3 here is CSVGQGTSIQYF. The CDR3 bases are TGCAGCGTCGGACAGGGGACGAGCATTCAGTACTTC.

This clonotype turned up a few times. The gene calls are TRBV29-1 and TRBJ2-4; D is perhaps TRBD1 (6 bases). Germline CDR1 reads SQVTM; CDR2 reads ANQGSEA. The CDR3 covers 14 residues. The germline V and J ends were trimmed by 1 base and 7 bases, with 14 bases remaining between them. CDR3 sequence (DNA): TGCAGCGTTGAAGTTGGGCAGGGGCGGAACATTCAGTACTTC. Protein product: CSVEVGQGRNIQYF. The full variable domain, in which reference TRBV29-1 and TRBJ2-4 provide the parts outside the CDR3, is SAVISQKPSRDICQRGTSLTIQCQVDSQVTMMFWYRQQPGQSLTLIATANQGSEATYESGFVIDKFPISRPNLTFSTLTVSNMSPEDSSIYLCSVEVGQGRNIQYFGAGTRLSVL.

There are a few counts of this clonotype. This chain links TRBV18 with TRBJ1-1; D uncertain. This CDR3 is built from 16 residues. Germline-derived CDR1 and CDR2 are KGHSH and LQKENI. Trimming removed 1 base from V and 1 base from J, with 13 bases in between. CDR3 in amino acids: CASSPLALLSNTEAFF. The CDR3, as DNA: TGTGCCAGCTCACCACTAGCCCTACTATCGAACACTGAAGCTTTCTTT.

This clonotype was detected many times. CDR3: CASGQLNTEAFF. For the CDR3, the DNA is TGTGCCAGCGGACAATTGAACACTGAAGCTTTCTTT. This chain connects TRBV10-3 to TRBJ1-1; D is possibly TRBD1 (5 bases). The germline V and J ends were trimmed by 10 bases and 0 bases, with 9 bases remaining between them. CDR3 length: 12 amino acids. CDR1 ENHRY and CDR2 SYGVKD come from the germline V gene.

This clonotype was seen more than once but under ten times. V and J are TRBV7-9 and TRBJ2-7; TRBD1 is a possible D gene (6 bases). Deletions cut 5 bases from V and 2 bases from J, with 10 bases between. The CDR3 extends over 13 amino acids. Germline V gives CDR1 SEHNR, CDR2 FQNEAQ (reference sequence). This CDR3 reads CASSDTGTYEQYF. In nucleotides, the CDR3 is TGTGCCAGCAGCGATACAGGGACCTACGAGCAGTACTTC.

This clonotype has more than one count but fewer than ten. The gene calls are TRBV6-5 and TRBJ2-1, with D perhaps matching TRBD1 or TRBD2 (6 bases each). CDR1 and CDR2 (germline): MNHEY, SVGAGI. Trimming pared 4 bases from V and 9 bases from J, leaving 10 bases between. This CDR3 comprises 12 residues. CDR3 region: CASSWGAGEQFF. The CDR3 DNA reads TGTGCCAGCAGTTGGGGGGCAGGTGAGCAGTTCTTC.

This clonotype was seen a handful of times. This chain joins TRBV19 and TRBJ2-1, with D possibly being TRBD2 (6 bases). The CDR3 covers 13 residues. The germline CDR1 and CDR2 sequences are LNHDA and SQIVND (reference sequence). Deletions cut 6 bases from V and 9 bases from J, with 15 bases between. As DNA, the CDR3 is TGTGCCAGTAGGGGGAGACTAGTCGCTGAGCAGTTCTTC. The encoded protein is CASRGRLVAEQFF.

This clonotype was detected a few times. This CDR3 is CASTQDSPGISNKQYF. For the CDR3, the DNA is TGTGCCAGCACTCAGGACTCTCCGGGAATTAGTAACAAGCAGTACTTC. The V gene is TRBV6-2 or TRBV6-3, the J gene TRBJ2-7, with a tentative D call TRBD2 (5 bases). The germline CDR1 and CDR2 sequences are MNHEY and SVGEGT. The CDR3 covers 16 residues. V shed 7 bases and J shed 8 bases, with 27 bases lying between them.

This chain links TRBV29-1 with TRBJ2-3, with 9 bases lining up with TRBD1. The CDR3 is made up of 13 amino acids. The J segment lost 4 bases and the V segment lost 4 bases, leaving 3 bases of the junction unmatched. CDR1 and CDR2 (germline): SQVTM, ANQGSEA. The CDR3 reads CSVATGGADTQYF. The CDR3 nucleotides are TGCAGCGTTGCGACAGGGGGTGCAGATACGCAGTATTTT.

This clonotype has ten or more counts. This chain links TRBV28 with TRBJ1-3; 8 positions agree with TRBD1. This CDR3 comprises 13 residues. The ends lost 9 bases at V and 1 base at J; junction bases unmatched: 2. The germline V gene has CDR1 MDHEN and CDR2 SYDVKM. This CDR3 reads CASQGASGNTIYF. The CDR3 DNA sequence: TGTGCCAGTCAGGGGGCGTCTGGAAACACCATATATTTT.

Many counts were recorded for this clonotype. V is TRBV7-2 and J is TRBJ2-3, with a tentative D call TRBD2 (5 bases). This CDR3 spans 12 amino acids. V was clipped by 3 bases and J by 8 bases, with 9 bases between them. Germline V gene sequence: CDR1 SGHTA, CDR2 FQGNSA. CDR3 protein: CASSFSDGTQYF. The CDR3 DNA sequence: TGTGCCAGCAGCTTTAGCGATGGTACGCAGTATTTT.

This clonotype was seen a few times. The V gene is TRBV5-1, the J gene TRBJ2-3, with TRBD2 as a possible D gene (6 bases). CDR1 is SGHRS and CDR2 is YFSETQ in the germline V gene. V was shortened by 9 bases and J by 2 bases, with 16 bases between the two germline ends. The CDR3 is made up of 14 amino acids. CDR3 residues: CATKRGGLTDTQYF. The CDR3 DNA sequence: TGCGCCACCAAAAGGGGAGGACTCACAGATACGCAGTATTTT.

This clonotype was detected many times. This chain joins TRBV29-1 and TRBJ2-5; TRBD1 matches at 10 bases. Germline V gene sequence: CDR1 SQVTM, CDR2 ANQGSEA. This CDR3 contains 14 residues. The V gene end was trimmed by 4 bases and the J gene end by 1 base; junction bases not matched to a gene: 3. CDR3 sequence: CSVAGTGVQETQYF. In DNA form, the CDR3 reads TGCAGCGTTGCGGGGACAGGGGTCCAAGAGACCCAGTACTTC.

The rearrangement joins TRBV20-1 to TRBJ2-1; 7 nucleotides match TRBD2. The germline V gene encodes CDR1 DFQATT and CDR2 SNEGSKA (reference sequence). J was trimmed by 5 bases and V by 5 bases; bases with no gene match: 12. The CDR3 spans 15 residues. CDR3: CSALSFASGNNEQFF. CDR3 nucleotides: TGCAGTGCTCTGTCATTTGCTAGCGGAAACAATGAGCAGTTCTTC.

This CDR3 is CSADRTSGRYNEQFF. The DNA of the CDR3 is TGCAGTGCTGACAGAACTAGCGGGAGGTACAATGAGCAGTTCTTC. The J gene is TRBJ2-1, the V gene TRBV20-1; 12 nucleotides align to TRBD2. CDR1 DFQATT and CDR2 SNEGSKA come from the germline V gene (reference sequence). V was clipped by 5 bases and J by 4 bases; unmatched bases: 6. The CDR3 runs to 15 residues.

The rearrangement links TRBV3-1 to TRBJ2-5; maybe TRBD1 (6 bases). Germline CDR1 LGHDT, CDR2 YNNKEL (reference sequence). V was shortened by 1 base and J by 4 bases, with 13 bases between the two germline ends. There are 15 residues in the CDR3. The DNA of the CDR3 is TGTGCCAGCAGCCAAGTTTCAGGGGTTCGAGAGACCCAGTACTTC. Translation: CASSQVSGVRETQYF.

The chain employs TRBV6-2 or TRBV6-3 and TRBJ2-3; 8 nucleotides align to TRBD1. The CDR3 spans 14 residues. V was pared by 6 bases and J by 0 bases, with 2 bases of the junction left unmatched. Germline V gives CDR1 MNHEY, CDR2 SVGEGT. This CDR3 reads CASRRQGSTDTQYF. The CDR3 nucleotides read TGTGCCAGCAGGCGACAGGGGAGCACAGATACGCAGTATTTT.

This clonotype showed up just a few times. The chain has TRBV6-2 or TRBV6-3 and TRBJ2-1; 9 bases align to TRBD2. There are 16 residues in the CDR3. Unmatched junction bases numbered 7, after V lost 5 bases and J lost 2 bases. The germline gives CDR1 MNHEY, CDR2 SVGEGT. CDR3 sequence (DNA): TGTGCCAGCAGTGAGACTAGCGGAGCCACCTACAATGAGCAGTTCTTC. This encodes CASSETSGATYNEQFF.

This clonotype was found a few times. This chain links TRBV7-2 with TRBJ2-3, with 7 bases fitting TRBD2. Unmatched junction bases numbered 2, after V lost 2 bases and J lost 3 bases. The CDR3 sequence is 14 residues long. The germline V gene encodes CDR1 SGHTA and CDR2 FQGNSA. CDR3 bases: TGTGCCAGCAGCTTAATGGGGGGGACAGATACGCAGTATTTT. It encodes CASSLMGGTDTQYF.

This clonotype was found a few times. The chain combines TRBV28 with TRBJ2-3; a weak D match, TRBD1 (5 bases). The CDR3 runs to 16 residues. Germline values: CDR1 MDHEN, CDR2 SYDVKM. V lost 1 base to trimming and J lost 2 bases, with 13 bases between them. In nucleotides, the CDR3 is TGTGCCAGCAGTTTATCAGGCAGGGCTCACACAGATACGCAGTATTTT. It codes for CASSLSGRAHTDTQYF.

This clonotype was counted a few times. The chain recombines TRBV29-1 with TRBJ1-2; D possibly corresponds to TRBD1 (5 bases). From germline, CDR1 is SQVTM and CDR2 ANQGSEA. Trimming removed 5 bases from V and 2 bases from J, with 9 bases in between. The CDR3 has 12 amino acids. CDR3 coding DNA: TGCAGCGTTCTTCAGGGAAACTATGGCTACACCTTC. It encodes CSVLQGNYGYTF.

In this sample, this clonotype turned up many times. The rearrangement links TRBV7-2 to TRBJ2-3; D unresolved. The CDR3 has 13 residues. Trimming stripped 4 bases from V and 5 bases from J, with 10 bases between. Germline V lookup: CDR1 SGHTA, CDR2 FQGNSA. The CDR3 DNA reads as TGTGCCAGCAGCTCCGGACCGGGAGATACGCAGTATTTT. Translating gives CASSSGPGDTQYF.

This clonotype was counted a few times. The chain recombines TRBV11-1 with TRBJ2-3; TRBD2 matches 11 bases. Losses at the gene ends were 3 bases for V and 0 bases for J; bases not matched to a gene: 11. The CDR3 sequence is 19 residues long. Germline CDR1 and CDR2: SGHAT and FQDESV (reference sequence). The CDR3: CASSFTGLAVPPSTDTQYF. CDR3 coding DNA: TGTGCCAGCAGCTTTACGGGACTAGCGGTCCCACCTAGCACAGATACGCAGTATTTT.

For this clonotype: A read error is possible here, since a much larger clone lies one base away. The rearrangement uses TRBV28 and TRBJ2-1; no definite D call. CDR1 and CDR2 from the germline V gene are MDHEN and SYDVKM. V was shortened by 7 bases and J by 6 bases, with 10 bases between the two germline ends. The CDR3 contains 12 residues. The CDR3 region has the DNA TGTGCCAGCAATAACGTCATCAATGAGCAGTTCTTC. Translation gives CASNNVINEQFF.

This clonotype occurred a few times. The rearrangement links TRBV28 to TRBJ1-1; D is unclear. Germline values: CDR1 MDHEN, CDR2 SYDVKM. V was trimmed by 7 bases and J by 3 bases, leaving 18 bases between them. CDR3 length equals 15 residues. CDR3 bases: TGTGCCAGCATATTTGGAGCCCGGATGGACACTGAAGCTTTCTTT. Its translation is CASIFGARMDTEAFF.

The gene calls are TRBV2 and TRBJ1-2; no clear D. Germline CDR1 reads SNHLY; CDR2 reads FYNNEI. This CDR3 region has 13 residues. V lost 7 bases and J 0 bases, leaving 9 bases between the germline ends. The CDR3 protein is CASTAQTNYGYTF. DNA of the CDR3: TGTGCCAGCACGGCACAGACTAACTATGGCTACACCTTC.

This clonotype was picked up many times. A read error may explain this, as a much larger clone is one base away. This chain uses TRBV7-9 with TRBJ2-7; 9 positions match TRBD1. The CDR3 is 14 amino acids. CDR1 is SEHNR, CDR2 FQNEAQ, per germline (reference sequence). Trimming took 3 bases from V and 2 from J; bases not matched to a gene: 2. The CDR3 here is CASSFRDRAYEQYF. The CDR3 bases are TGTGCCAGCAGCTTCCGGGACAGGGCCTACGAGCAGTACTTC.